This TCR beta chain was profiled in a study of cytomegalovirus exposure and HLA in healthy donors. At the level of the study: There were a few hundred genotyped donors. Of these, about 81% fell in the genetic ancestry cluster associated with self-reported Caucasian donors.

Germline lookup yields CDR1 SGHRS and CDR2 YFSETQ. CDR3 length equals 15 residues. Trimming cost V 1 base and J 10 bases, with 15 bases left between them. Study findings and constraints: Under in vitro conditions, a few CMV-associated chains were confirmed as specific for CMV antigens. TCR beta V- and J-gene trimming, according to a later analysis, was linked to a missense DCLRE1C variant. Generally TCR sequences proved uncommon, though certain public TCRs appeared in numerous donors.

It was with 60 Vbeta and 13 Jbeta primers that the PCR ran. The protocol was immunoSEQ multiplex PCR, while the TCRdb copy is restricted to in-frame clones and leaves out a portion. This table has 170,000 or so clones, roughly 88% appearing once. This clone came up a few times. Its antigen is unknown. Material for sequencing was PBMCs. The chain is built from TRBV5-1 and TRBJ1-6; weak D call: TRBD1 (6 bases). This receptor was taken from a man aged 45-60 years in good health and CMV-seropositive. CDR3 sequence reads: CASSLKSAGESPLHF. Here the CDR3 DNA reads TGCGCCAGCAGCTTGAAGTCGGCAGGGGAGTCACCCCTCCACTTT.